A single sample gave rise to the 3 T cell receptor beta chains below, sequenced in a study of blood T cells in healthy people across ages. Combining a sample-barcoded 5' primer with a J-beta primer mix, a second PCR ran for roughly 7 to 12 cycles. Using its own MiXCR run on the 5' RACE reads, TCRdb lists one record per CDR3 protein. The data contain about 650,000 distinct CDR3 sequences, around 52% of them singletons. Sequenced material: blood. The receptor source for this set is a woman older than 75 in good health.

This sequence joins TRBV7-2 and TRBJ1-2; 12 bases agree with TRBD1. Per the germline V gene, CDR1 is SGHTA and CDR2 is FQGNSA. This CDR3 region has 17 residues. Trimming cost V 0 bases and J 7 bases; bases outside gene matches: 9. CDR3 amino acids: CASSLANPGQGAGGYTF. The CDR3 coding sequence is TGTGCCAGCAGCTTAGCCAACCCGGGACAGGGGGCTGGTGGCTACACCTTC. Supplemented by reference TRBV7-2 and TRBJ1-2, the full variable domain reads GAGVSQSPSNKVTEKGKDVELRCDPISGHTALYWYRQSLGQGLEFLIYFQGNSAPDKSGLPSDRFSAERTGGSVSTLTIQRTQQEDSAVYLCASSLANPGQGAGGYTFGSGTRLTVV.

This clonotype was counted ten times or more. The CDR3 region is CASSSMGAEAFF. For the CDR3, the DNA is TGTGCCAGCAGCTCCATGGGCGCTGAAGCTTTCTTT. J is TRBJ1-1 and V is TRBV7-9; D is uncertain. V dropped 4 bases and J dropped 6 bases, with 9 bases sitting between them. CDR1 is SEHNR and CDR2 is FQNEAQ in the germline V gene (reference sequence). CDR3 length: 12 residues. Full variable domain (outside the CDR3, taken from reference TRBV7-9 and TRBJ1-1): DTGVSQNPRHKITKRGQNVTFRCDPISEHNRLYWYRQTLGQGPEFLTYFQNEAQLEKSRLLSDRFSAERPKGSFSTLEIQRTEQGDSAMYLCASSSMGAEAFFGQGTRLTVV.

This chain uses TRBV27 with TRBJ2-6; 12 positions match TRBD2. Losses at the gene ends were 2 bases for V and 2 bases for J; bases not matched to a gene: 7. The germline V gene encodes CDR1 MNHEY and CDR2 SMNVEV (reference sequence). This CDR3 contains 19 residues. CDR3 DNA sequence: TGTGCCAGCAGTTTAGTGCTAGCGGGAGGGCCTACTGGGGCCAACGTCCTGACTTTC. Amino acid sequence: CASSLVLAGGPTGANVLTF.